This T cell receptor (beta chain) was observed in a study of T cells in Graves' hyperthyroidism and ophthalmopathy. Researchers amplified the TCR beta CDR3 regions from RNA transcripts. With the HTBI primer set, the TCR CDR3 went through a first round of RT-PCR. TCRdb reprocessed the multiplex PCR reads via MiXCR and lists one record per CDR3 protein. The data hold hundreds of thousands of distinct CDR3 sequences, with roughly 20% observed a single time. The PBMCs were sourced from fresh peripheral blood (about 10 ml). CDR1 and CDR2 (germline): MNHNS, SASEGT. The germline V and J ends were trimmed by 8 bases and 0 bases, with 16 bases remaining between them. The CDR3 contains 15 residues.

The receptor was isolated from a man aged 25-40 years with Graves' ophthalmopathy. The chain recombines TRBV6-1 with TRBJ1-1; D call uncertain. The specimen was blood. In DNA, the CDR3 is TGTGCCAGCCATGTTTCTCGTCTTATGAACACTGAAGCTTTCTTT. Translation gives CASHVSRLMNTEAFF.